These 31 T cell receptor beta chains share one sample of origin, sequenced in a study of graft-versus-host responses after intestinal transplantation. TCRdb's copy holds only in-frame clones and misses some; the assay was immunoSEQ multiplex PCR. The sample holds over 65,000 clones, around 92% seen once. The specimen was PBMCs, collected 98 days after intestinal transplantation. These receptors were collected from a human patient who received an intestinal transplant, so some T cells may come from the graft donor.

This chain joins TRBV5-6 and TRBJ2-1, with D perhaps matching TRBD1 or TRBD2 (6 bases each). Germline lookup yields CDR1 SGHDT and CDR2 YYEEEE. This CDR3 is 13 amino acids long. Trimming stripped 2 bases from V and 6 bases from J, with 9 bases between. The CDR3 sequence: CASSLGGSNEQFF. CDR3 DNA: TGTGCCAGCAGCTTAGGGGGGAGCAATGAGCAGTTCTTC.

The chain couples TRBV5-1 to TRBJ2-3; TRBD2 agrees at 9 bases. V gave up 4 bases and J gave up 2 bases; unmatched junction bases: 5. CDR1 is SGHRS, CDR2 YFSETQ, per germline. The CDR3 is made up of 15 amino acids. DNA of the CDR3: TGCGCCAGCAGCCCCACTAGCGGGTACACAGATACGCAGTATTTT. This encodes CASSPTSGYTDTQYF. Full variable domain (remainder filled in from reference TRBV5-1 and TRBJ2-3): KAGVTQTPRYLIKTRGQQVTLSCSPISGHRSVSWYQQTPGQGLQFLFEYFSETQRNKGNFPGRFSGRQFSNSRSEMNVSTLELGDSALYLCASSPTSGYTDTQYFGPGTRLTVL.

In its sample, this clone was seen a few times. The chain carries TRBV7-3 and TRBJ1-2; 10 nucleotides agree with TRBD1. This CDR3 spans 15 amino acids. The V gene's germline CDR1 is SGHTA and CDR2 FQGTGA. J lost 5 bases, V lost 7 bases, and 10 bases had no gene match. The CDR3 is CASKSTTGGFYGYTF. In nucleotides, the CDR3 is TGTGCCAGCAAATCCACGACAGGGGGCTTTTATGGCTACACCTTC. The variable domain in full, completed from reference TRBV7-3 and TRBJ1-2, reads GAGVSQTPSNKVTEKGKYVELRCDPISGHTALYWYRQSLGQGPEFLIYFQGTGAADDSGLPNDRFFAVRPEGSVSTLKIQRTERGDSAVYLCASKSTTGGFYGYTFGSGTRLTVV.

The rearrangement uses TRBV6-6 and TRBJ2-2, with 9 bases that match TRBD2. There are 15 residues in the CDR3. Germline V CDR1 and CDR2: MNHNY, SVGAGI (reference sequence). The trim removed 5 bases at V and 4 bases at J, leaving 5 bases unmatched. For the CDR3, the DNA is TGTGCCAGCAGTCCCAGCGGGGGGACCACCGGGGAGCTGTTTTTT. Residues: CASSPSGGTTGELFF.

This clone was detected only once. Other DNA sequences in the same sample also yield this CDR3. The rearrangement uses TRBV11-2 and TRBJ2-5, with 7 bases fitting TRBD1. In germline, CDR1 is SGHAT, CDR2 FQNNGV. The CDR3 totals 15 residues. Trimming cost V 6 bases and J 4 bases; bases outside gene matches: 11. The CDR3, as DNA: TGTGCCAGCAGATCCGGGACAGAGGTTCGAGAGACCCAGTACTTC. The encoded protein is CASRSGTEVRETQYF.

This clone has just one count. CDR3 nucleotide sequence: TGTGCCAGCACCGACCCCTTCTGGACAGATCCTGGAAACACCATATATTTT. Translation gives CASTDPFWTDPGNTIYF. The chain employs TRBV28 and TRBJ1-3; weak D call: TRBD1 (6 bases). V was clipped by 7 bases and J by 2 bases, with 21 bases between them. The CDR3 is 17 residues long. Germline CDR1 is MDHEN and CDR2 is SYDVKM.

V is TRBV15 and J is TRBJ2-5; 7 nucleotides line up with TRBD1. Germline CDR1 LNHNV, CDR2 YYDKDF (reference sequence). The CDR3 sequence is 14 residues long. V was pared by 5 bases and J by 2 bases, with 5 bases of the junction left unmatched. In DNA form, the CDR3 reads TGTGCCACCAGCCTGACAGGGCCTCAAGAGACCCAGTACTTC. Its translation: CATSLTGPQETQYF.

This chain uses TRBV6-1 with TRBJ2-1, with D possibly matching TRBD1 (5 bases). V was pared by 2 bases and J by 8 bases, with 13 bases between. The CDR3 is 14 amino acids. The germline V gene has CDR1 MNHNS and CDR2 SASEGT. In DNA form, the CDR3 reads TGTGCCAGCAGTGAAATGCCAGGGTGGTATGAGCAGTTCTTC. Protein: CASSEMPGWYEQFF.

This clone has only one observation. V is TRBV29-1 and J is TRBJ2-7; D gene ambiguous. The CDR3 is 12 amino acids. V lost 3 bases to trimming and J lost 1 base, with 7 bases between them. Per the germline V gene, CDR1 is SQVTM and CDR2 is ANQGSEA. The CDR3 loop reads CSVEFSSYEQYF. The DNA of the CDR3 is TGCAGCGTTGAGTTCAGTTCCTACGAGCAGTACTTC.

The rearrangement links TRBV28 to TRBJ1-2; D gene ambiguous. Germline CDR1 is MDHEN and CDR2 is SYDVKM. The CDR3 has 15 residues. V dropped 1 base and J dropped 2 bases, with 11 bases sitting between them. This chain's CDR3 is CASSLSGPLNYGYTF. The CDR3 DNA reads as TGTGCCAGCAGTTTATCCGGCCCCCTCAACTATGGCTACACCTTC.

V is TRBV7-2 and J is TRBJ2-1; D is unclear. V gave up 1 base and J gave up 2 bases, with 6 bases separating them. The CDR3 sequence is 14 residues long. Germline CDR1 SGHTA, CDR2 FQGNSA. The DNA for the CDR3 is TGTGCCAGCAGCTTAGAAGGGACCTACAATGAGCAGTTCTTC. Translated: CASSLEGTYNEQFF.

V and J are TRBV7-2 and TRBJ1-5, with a tentative D call TRBD1 (5 bases). Looked up from germline, CDR1 is SGHTA and CDR2 is FQGNSA. The CDR3 spans 13 residues. V was cut by 2 bases and J by 5 bases, with 7 bases left in between. CDR3 coding DNA: TGTGCCAGCAGCTTATTAGGGGATCAGCCCCAGCATTTT. Its translation: CASSLLGDQPQHF. Full variable domain (remainder filled in from reference TRBV7-2 and TRBJ1-5): GAGVSQSPSNKVTEKGKDVELRCDPISGHTALYWYRQSLGQGLEFLIYFQGNSAPDKSGLPSDRFSAERTGGSVSTLTIQRTQQEDSAVYLCASSLLGDQPQHFGDGTRLSIL.

The genes are TRBV30 and TRBJ2-3, with D perhaps TRBD1 (5 bases). V was pared by 1 base and J by 5 bases, with 10 bases between. Germline V gives CDR1 GTSNPN, CDR2 SVGIG (reference sequence). The CDR3 sequence is 13 residues long. CDR3 DNA sequence: TGTGCCTGGAGTGCCAGGGTAGTAGATACGCAGTATTTT. This codes for CAWSARVVDTQYF. Full variable domain (rest looked up from reference TRBV30 and TRBJ2-3): SQTIHQWPATLVQPVGSPLSLECTVEGTSNPNLYWYRQAAGRGLQLLFYSVGIGQISSEVPQNLSASRPQDRQFILSSKKLLLSDSGFYLCAWSARVVDTQYFGPGTRLTVL.

V gene TRBV28 combines with J gene TRBJ1-1, with a tentative D call TRBD1 (5 bases). V shed 8 bases and J shed 6 bases, with 22 bases lying between them. Germline CDR1 MDHEN, CDR2 SYDVKM. This CDR3 spans 15 amino acids. The CDR3 sequence is CASHSGDRVGAEAFF. The CDR3 DNA reads as TGTGCCAGCCATTCCGGGGACCGGGTCGGGGCTGAAGCTTTCTTT. The full variable domain, its missing parts supplied by reference TRBV28 and TRBJ1-1, is DVKVTQSSRYLVKRTGEKVFLECVQDMDHENMFWYRQDPGLGLRLIYFSYDVKMKEKGDIPEGYSVSREKKERFSLILESASTNQTSMYLCASHSGDRVGAEAFFGQGTRLTVV.

This chain connects TRBV25-1 to TRBJ2-5, with 7 bases identical to TRBD2. After removal of 1 base from V and 4 bases from J, the junction contained 3 bases not matched to a gene. CDR1 and CDR2 from the germline V gene are MGHDK and SYGVNS. CDR3 length: 14 residues. CDR3 DNA: TGTGCCAGCAGTGAATGGGGGGGAGGAGAGACCCAGTACTTC. Protein product: CASSEWGGGETQYF. The variable domain in full, completed from reference TRBV25-1 and TRBJ2-5, reads EADIYQTPRYLVIGTGKKITLECSQTMGHDKMYWYQQDPGMELHLIHYSYGVNSTEKGDLSSESTVSRIRTEHFPLTLESARPSHTSQYLCASSEWGGGETQYFGPGTRLLVL.

The rearrangement joins TRBV4-1 to TRBJ1-2; D might be TRBD1 (5 bases). The germline gives CDR1 MGHRA, CDR2 YSYEKL. Deletions cut 6 bases from V and 8 bases from J, with 16 bases between. This CDR3 contains 13 residues. CDR3 nucleotide sequence: TGCGCCAGCAGTCCTCTTATTCAGGGCGGCTACACCTTC. Its protein is CASSPLIQGGYTF.

The chain combines TRBV2 with TRBJ1-1; 11 nucleotides line up with TRBD1. Per the germline V gene, CDR1 is SNHLY and CDR2 is FYNNEI. Germline trimming cut 4 bases from V and 1 base from J; bases unmatched to any gene: 2. The CDR3 totals 15 residues. As DNA, the CDR3 is TGTGCCAGCAGTGGGACAGGGGGCAAGAACACTGAAGCTTTCTTT. Amino acids: CASSGTGGKNTEAFF. The variable domain in full, completed from reference TRBV2 and TRBJ1-1, reads EPEVTQTPSHQVTQMGQEVILRCVPISNHLYFYWYRQILGQKVEFLVSFYNNEISEKSEIFDDQFSVERPDGSNFTLKIRSTKLEDSAMYFCASSGTGGKNTEAFFGQGTRLTVV.

CDR3 sequence reads: CASSLVATDEQFF. The CDR3 DNA follows: TGCGCCAGCAGCCTAGTGGCGACCGATGAGCAGTTCTTC. V and J are TRBV4-1 and TRBJ2-1; no reliable D call. V was clipped by 4 bases and J by 8 bases, with 12 bases between them. Germline CDR1 reads MGHRA; CDR2 reads YSYEKL. The CDR3 is 13 residues long.

The rearrangement joins TRBV10-1 to TRBJ2-3, with D maybe TRBD2 (7 bases). This CDR3 has 16 residues. Trimming shortened V by 8 bases and J by 2 bases, and 20 bases separated the two germline ends. Germline V gene lookup returns CDR1 WNHNN and CDR2 SYGVQD (reference sequence). Here the CDR3 DNA reads TGCGCCAGCGGAGGAGGAGGCGGGGGCTACACAGATACGCAGTATTTT. The encoded protein is CASGGGGGGYTDTQYF.

The chain combines TRBV7-3 with TRBJ2-2; the D gene is possibly TRBD1 (7 bases). V lost 2 bases and J lost 6, with 13 bases in between. The CDR3 sequence is 15 residues long. In germline, CDR1 is SGHTA, CDR2 FQGTGA. The CDR3 spells CASSLETGRSGELFF. The DNA for the CDR3 is TGTGCCAGCAGCTTAGAGACAGGGAGGTCCGGGGAGCTGTTTTTT.

This clone was seen only a few times. This chain joins TRBV7-5 and TRBJ2-7; the table's D call, TRBD1, has no DNA check behind it. TRBV7-5 is annotated as a pseudogene. CDR3 size: 15 residues. CDR3 sequence (DNA): TGTGTCAGAAGCCGTTACAGGGAGTTATTGGGAGAGCAGTACTTC. This sequence encodes CVRSRYRELLGEQYF.

The chain recombines TRBV18 with TRBJ2-1; tentatively, D is TRBD1 (6 bases). Looked up from germline, CDR1 is KGHSH and CDR2 is LQKENI. CDR3 length equals 15 residues. V was trimmed by 5 bases and J by 8 bases, leaving 19 bases between them. CDR3 DNA: TGTGCCAGCTCAGATCTACCTCCGACAGGCTATGAGCAGTTCTTC. This gives the protein CASSDLPPTGYEQFF.

The chain joins TRBV5-1 to TRBJ2-2, with 7 bases fitting TRBD2. The V gene's germline CDR1 is SGHRS and CDR2 YFSETQ. With V trimmed by 0 bases and J by 4 bases, 6 bases remained unmatched. The CDR3 covers 16 residues. The CDR3 DNA follows: TGCGCCAGCAGCTTGGCCGTTCTAGCGGTCACCGGGGAGCTGTTTTTT. It codes for CASSLAVLAVTGELFF.

V and J are TRBV6-5 and TRBJ1-1; possibly TRBD1 for D (6 bases). Germline V CDR1 and CDR2: MNHEY, SVGAGI. This CDR3 has 15 amino acids. Trimming removed 5 bases at V and 2 bases at J, with 15 bases between. CDR3 residues: CASSALGAFNTEAFF. CDR3 DNA: TGTGCCAGCAGTGCCCTGGGGGCCTTTAACACTGAAGCTTTCTTT.

This chain connects TRBV5-1 to TRBJ2-1; 11 bases fit TRBD1. This CDR3 has 15 amino acids. Germline CDR1 reads SGHRS; CDR2 reads YFSETQ. With V trimmed by 4 bases and J by 7 bases, 7 bases remained unmatched. The CDR3 loop is CASSQDRGLVNEQFF. CDR3 bases: TGCGCCAGCAGCCAGGACAGGGGGCTAGTGAATGAGCAGTTCTTC.

This clone was observed a single time. This rearrangement joins TRBV2 to TRBJ1-2, with D possibly TRBD1 on 5 matching bases. The CDR3 totals 14 residues. The germline CDR1 and CDR2 sequences are SNHLY and FYNNEI. Trimming left V 1 base short and J 0 bases short, with 6 bases between. The CDR3 region has the DNA TGTGCCAGCAGTGAAGGCAGGGCTAACTATGGCTACACCTTC. Its protein is CASSEGRANYGYTF.

The V and J genes are TRBV30 and TRBJ2-3, with D tentatively TRBD2 (5 bases). CDR3 length: 14 residues. Germline V lookup: CDR1 GTSNPN, CDR2 SVGIG (reference sequence). V was trimmed by 2 bases and J by 6 bases, leaving 15 bases between them. CDR3 region: CAWSLTDPGDTQYF. DNA of the CDR3: TGTGCCTGGAGTTTAACGGACCCGGGGGATACGCAGTATTTT.

The chain employs TRBV5-6 and TRBJ2-1; TRBD2 might be the D (5 bases). The germline V and J ends were trimmed by 0 bases and 0 bases, with 13 bases remaining between them. Germline V lookup: CDR1 SGHDT, CDR2 YYEEEE. This CDR3 spans 17 amino acids. The CDR3 region is CASSLGGPGSSYNEQFF. The CDR3 region has the DNA TGTGCCAGCAGCTTGGGAGGGCCCGGTAGCTCCTACAATGAGCAGTTCTTC.

V gene TRBV6-4 combines with J gene TRBJ2-2; TRBD2 matches 7 bases. The V gene's germline CDR1 is MRHNA and CDR2 SNTAGT. The trim removed 8 bases at V and 3 bases at J, leaving 9 bases unmatched. The CDR3 runs 15 residues. For the CDR3, the DNA is TGTGCCAGCTTAAGCGGGAAGCGCGACACCGGGGAGCTGTTTTTT. Translation gives CASLSGKRDTGELFF.

The chain couples TRBV25-1 to TRBJ2-3; 9 nucleotides align to TRBD1. This CDR3 comprises 16 residues. The germline V gene encodes CDR1 MGHDK and CDR2 SYGVNS. V shed 3 bases, J shed 4 bases, and the junction held 8 bases outside the gene matches. The CDR3 reads CASSDPGQGESDTQYF. The DNA of the CDR3 is TGTGCCAGCAGTGACCCGGGACAGGGAGAATCAGATACGCAGTATTTT.

The rearrangement uses TRBV28 and TRBJ2-7; TRBD1 agrees at 7 bases. This CDR3 has 16 amino acids. V trimming: 6 bases; J trimming: 0 bases; junction bases outside the gene matches: 11. Germline V gene sequence: CDR1 MDHEN, CDR2 SYDVKM. The CDR3 bases are TGTGCCAGCAGCCCGCGACAGGGCCGACTCTCCTACGAGCAGTACTTC. As protein: CASSPRQGRLSYEQYF.